Given below is one TCR beta chain in context. This clonotype has a count of ten or more. Its antigen remains undetermined. Per-nucleotide qualities are absent, and no much larger clonotype sits a single base away. Libraries incorporated unique molecular identifier barcodes, which were used to quantify clonotypes. Qiagen AllPrep DNA/RNA Micro kits were used to isolate total RNA, and an Agilent TapeStation was used to check RNA quality. TCR beta libraries were constructed by 5' RACE, in which cDNA synthesis was followed by two PCR steps with TCR beta constant-region gene-specific primers. An Illumina MiSeq platform was used to sequence the TCR beta libraries. The published analysis was carried out like this. MIGEC, MiXCR and VDJtools were used for read processing. Clonotype frequency was calculated as the fraction of unique molecular identifiers assigned to a given clonotype among all unique molecular identifiers in the sample. Any TRBV gene that IMGT lists as a pseudogene or open reading frame, and is therefore nonfunctional, such as TRBV1, TRBV12-1 and TRBV21, was left out. TCRdb reprocessed the public reads (quality trimming at Q25 with fastp, clone calling with MiXCR) and kept in-frame beta chains. Merged by CDR3 protein, the rows form single entries marked with the most common genes and DNA. These V and J calls are TCRdb output, not the study's own analysis. The sample has tens of thousands of distinct CDR3 sequences on record, 2% to 2.5% of them singletons. The ten top clones hold roughly 5.1% of the sample.

From the cysteine through the phenylalanine, the CDR3 covers 13 amino acids. The kept DNA is CDR3 alone, 39 bases in frame from the first base. CDR1 and CDR2, looked up from the germline V gene (reference sequence), are MNHNY and SVGAGI. V and J are truncated by 7 bases and 5 bases respectively, leaving an intervening sequence of 14 bases. This sample is drawn from a study of beta chain bispecific antibodies for T cell cancers (dated by TCRdb to the early 2020s). For context, the study as a whole: T cells from healthy donors were cocultured with T cell leukemia lines in the presence of bispecific antibodies, after which the depletion of each TRBV family was measured by TRBV sequencing of the surviving cells. Jurkat cells expressed surface TRBV12 (TRBV12-3), and HPB-ALL cells expressed surface TRBV5-5.

Findings and caveats that apply to the study as a whole: Cross-reactivity of the anti-TRBV5-5 antibody with TRBV5-6 was attributed to high sequence similarity between the two genes. Leukemia cell line cells were mixed with normal T cells in each sequenced sample, and most of the targeted TRBV signal was derived from the leukemia cells rather than from the normal T cells. The TRBV-directed bispecific antibodies appeared to leave every TRBV family member untouched except the targeted genes and the closely related ones. Compared with anti-CD19, anti-TRBV12 exposure reduced the TRBV12-3 share of total TRBV signal by 97% to 99%; TRBV12-4 fell 30% to 45%, not significantly.

The sample's treatment or condition label, decoded: alpha-V12: anti-TRBV12 scFv linked to anti-CD3 scFv. T cells were expanded from blood mononuclear cells for two to four days using either anti-CD3 antibody OKT3 or CD3/CD28 Dynabeads. The anti-TRBV12 bispecific sample came from a coculture of Jurkat leukemia cells with normal T cells, compared against an anti-CD19 bispecific control coculture. The culture conditions for expanded T cells were RPMI 1640 plus 10% fetal bovine serum, recombinant human IL-2 (100 IU/ml) and IL-7 (5 ng/ml). Each coculture mixed 5 x 10^4 or so target cells and 5 x 10^4 or so normal T cells with bispecific antibody in approximately 93 ul and was incubated at 37 degrees C for approximately 17 hours. Every bispecific antibody was made of two single-chain variable fragments expressed in a single-chain diabody format with a His tag. The effector T cells were obtained from healthy human donors, with peripheral blood mononuclear cells isolated from leukapheresis samples by Ficoll density gradient centrifugation.

The receptor's source is a human donor in good health. Some clones in this sample may be carry-over from other donors' samples. The chain was built from TRBV6-6 and TRBJ1-1; a tentative D call is TRBD1 (5 bases match). The sequenced sample was healthy donor T cells cultured with leukemia cells, obtained from a culture containing a bispecific antibody targeting TCR Vbeta12. The nucleotides are TGTGCCAGCACCGCCCAGGGCTCAACTGAAGCTTTCTTT. It translates as CASTAQGSTEAFF.